In this sample, the clone carrying this TCR beta chain turned up many times. Using its own MiXCR run on the 5' RACE reads, TCRdb lists one record per CDR3 protein. The sample shows 410,000 or so distinct CDR3 sequences, around a sixth of them seen only once. This sample stems from a study of identical twins. Trimming cost V 8 bases and J 4 bases, with 21 bases left between them. This CDR3 is built from 15 residues. This chain links TRBV12-3 or TRBV12-4 with TRBJ2-7; the D gene is possibly TRBD2 (6 bases). Material for sequencing was naive T cells sorted from blood. This clonotype was obtained from a man aged 50 to 60 in good health. The CDR3 sequence: CASGSGVGRTYEQYF. Written as DNA, the CDR3 is TGTGCCAGCGGTTCCGGGGTAGGGAGGACGTACGAGCAGTACTTC.